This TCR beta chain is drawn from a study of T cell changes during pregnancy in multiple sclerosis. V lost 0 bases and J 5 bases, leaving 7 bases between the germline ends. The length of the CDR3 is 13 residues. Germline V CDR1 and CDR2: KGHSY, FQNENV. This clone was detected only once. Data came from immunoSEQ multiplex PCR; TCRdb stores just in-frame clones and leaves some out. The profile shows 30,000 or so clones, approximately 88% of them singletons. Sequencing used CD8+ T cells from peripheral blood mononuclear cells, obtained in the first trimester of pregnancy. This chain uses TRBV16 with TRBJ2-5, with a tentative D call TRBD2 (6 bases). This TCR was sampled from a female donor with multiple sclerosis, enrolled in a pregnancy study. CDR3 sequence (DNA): TGTGCCAGCAGCCAATCGAGCGGGGAGACCCAGTACTTC. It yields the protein CASSQSSGETQYF.